This section outlines one T cell receptor (beta chain) sequence together with its context. This record belongs to a study of shared clonotypes between healthy human individuals. Clones were read by immunoSEQ multiplex PCR, and TCRdb kept only the in-frame ones, dropping some. In the table there are about half a million clones, 75% to 85% of which are singletons. Germline assignment: CDR1 MDHEN and CDR2 SYDVKM. V lost 4 bases, J lost 6 bases, and 6 bases stayed unmatched. This CDR3 region has 15 residues. The source of this sequence is a woman in her thirties or forties in good health. Some clones in this sample may be carry-over from other donors' samples. The V call is TRBV28, the J call TRBJ1-5, with TRBD1 matching 10 bases. The sequenced sample was PBMCs. DNA for the CDR3: TGTGCCAGCAGTTCGGACAGGGGGTCCGTTCAGCCCCAGCATTTT. This codes for CASSSDRGSVQPQHF.